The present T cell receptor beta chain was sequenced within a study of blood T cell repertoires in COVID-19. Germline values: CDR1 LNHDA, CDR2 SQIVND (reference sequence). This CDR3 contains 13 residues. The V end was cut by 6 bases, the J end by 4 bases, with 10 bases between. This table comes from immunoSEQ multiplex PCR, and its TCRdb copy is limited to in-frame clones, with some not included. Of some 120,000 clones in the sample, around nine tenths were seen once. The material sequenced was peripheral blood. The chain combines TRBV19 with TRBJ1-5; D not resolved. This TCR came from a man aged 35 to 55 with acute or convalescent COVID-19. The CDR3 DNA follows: TGTGCCAGTAGACTCGACGGGAATCAGCCCCAGCATTTT. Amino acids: CASRLDGNQPQHF.